One sample yielded the 10 T cell receptor beta chains listed below, sequenced in a study of cytomegalovirus exposure and HLA in healthy donors. A multiplex PCR was run with 60 Vbeta primers and 13 Jbeta primers. TCRdb keeps only in-frame clones here, not all; method: immunoSEQ multiplex PCR. The sample has roughly 92,000 clones; 65% to 90% are singletons. The specimen sequenced was PBMCs. The receptors here all came from an older woman in good health and CMV-seropositive.

The chain carries TRBV28 and TRBJ2-1, with 10 bases aligning to TRBD2. Losses at the gene ends were 4 bases for V and 8 bases for J; bases not matched to a gene: 5. Germline lookup yields CDR1 MDHEN and CDR2 SYDVKM. CDR3 length: 14 amino acids. This CDR3 reads CASSSPGTSDEQFF. For the CDR3, the DNA is TGTGCCAGCAGTTCCCCCGGGACTAGCGATGAGCAGTTCTTC.

V is TRBV29-1 and J is TRBJ2-7, with TRBD2 matching over 7 bases. The CDR3 covers 13 residues. Germline loops: CDR1 SQVTM, CDR2 ANQGSEA. V was clipped by 6 bases and J by 7 bases; unmatched bases: 12. The DNA for the CDR3 is TGCAGCGTGGGGGAGCGGGACCGAGGAGAGCAGTACTTC. Its translation is CSVGERDRGEQYF.

J is TRBJ1-1 and V is TRBV5-1, with a tentative D call TRBD1 (6 bases). The ends were cut back, 4 bases at V and 6 bases at J, with 19 bases in the middle. The V gene's germline CDR1 is SGHRS and CDR2 YFSETQ. The CDR3 is 15 amino acids. The CDR3 sequence is CASSPRQEARSEAFF. CDR3 bases: TGCGCCAGCAGCCCTCGACAGGAAGCGAGATCTGAAGCTTTCTTT. The whole variable domain, filled in from reference TRBV5-1 and TRBJ1-1, reads KAGVTQTPRYLIKTRGQQVTLSCSPISGHRSVSWYQQTPGQGLQFLFEYFSETQRNKGNFPGRFSGRQFSNSRSEMNVSTLELGDSALYLCASSPRQEARSEAFFGQGTRLTVV.

This chain joins TRBV6-1 and TRBJ2-5; possible D gene TRBD1, 5 bases. Germline V gene data show CDR1 as MNHNS and CDR2 as SASEGT. Trimming pared 1 base from V and 9 bases from J, leaving 12 bases between. CDR3 size: 13 residues. The CDR3 sequence: CASSEGGSWAQYF. DNA for the CDR3: TGTGCCAGCAGTGAAGGGGGCAGCTGGGCCCAGTACTTC.

This rearrangement joins TRBV4-3 to TRBJ2-1, with 13 bases aligning to TRBD2. The CDR3 loop spans 15 amino acids. In germline, CDR1 is LGHNA, CDR2 YSLEER. With V trimmed by 2 bases and J by 9 bases, 4 bases remained unmatched. CDR3 coding DNA: TGCGCCAGCAGCCAATTTGGACTAGCGGGAGCTGAGCAGTTCTTC. It yields the protein CASSQFGLAGAEQFF.

The V call is TRBV18, the J call TRBJ1-1, with D perhaps TRBD1 (6 bases). The CDR3 length is 15 residues. V lost 0 bases to trimming and J lost 4 bases, with 12 bases between them. Per germline, CDR1 KGHSH and CDR2 LQKENI. CDR3 in DNA: TGTGCCAGCTCACCACCATGGGGGCGAGTCACTGAAGCTTTCTTT. It translates to CASSPPWGRVTEAFF.

The genes are TRBV7-8 and TRBJ2-3; possible D gene TRBD2, 6 bases. The CDR3 spans 15 residues. V was clipped by 1 base and J by 1 base, with 9 bases between them. Germline V gives CDR1 SGHVS, CDR2 FQNEAQ. Here the CDR3 reads CASSLGLVGTDTQYF. The CDR3 DNA reads TGTGCCAGCAGCTTAGGACTAGTCGGCACAGATACGCAGTATTTT.

This sequence joins TRBV5-6 and TRBJ1-1; 7 bases line up with TRBD1. The CDR3 is 13 residues long. Germline V gene sequence: CDR1 SGHDT, CDR2 YYEEEE. Trimming at V came to 4 bases and at J to 3 bases, leaving 3 bases not matched to a gene. Here the CDR3 reads CASSVGTDTEAFF. In DNA, the CDR3 is TGTGCCAGCAGCGTCGGGACAGACACTGAAGCTTTCTTT.

This clone showed up just a few times. The V and J genes are TRBV19 and TRBJ1-5; D is perhaps TRBD1 (5 bases). This CDR3 comprises 14 residues. The ends were cut back, 6 bases at V and 1 base at J, with 10 bases in the middle. Germline CDR1 is LNHDA and CDR2 is SQIVND (reference sequence). CDR3 sequence (DNA): TGTGCCAGTAGGCAGGGCAGCAGCAATCAGCCCCAGCATTTT. It specifies CASRQGSSNQPQHF.

The rearrangement uses TRBV5-1 and TRBJ2-7, with 7 nucleotides matching TRBD1. This CDR3 is built from 13 residues. Germline V gene lookup returns CDR1 SGHRS and CDR2 YFSETQ. V trimming: 4 bases; J trimming: 2 bases; junction bases outside the gene matches: 3. CDR3 sequence reads: CASSMGQTYEQYF. In nucleotides, the CDR3 is TGCGCCAGCAGCATGGGACAGACCTACGAGCAGTACTTC. Combining the CDR3 with reference TRBV5-1 and TRBJ2-7 gives the whole variable domain KAGVTQTPRYLIKTRGQQVTLSCSPISGHRSVSWYQQTPGQGLQFLFEYFSETQRNKGNFPGRFSGRQFSNSRSEMNVSTLELGDSALYLCASSMGQTYEQYFGPGTRLTVT.